The 30 T cell receptor beta chains below come from one sample, sequenced in a study of CD8+ T cells in alopecia areata. Sequencing templates came from extracted RNA that was reverse transcribed into cDNA. Assay used: immunoSEQ multiplex PCR; TCRdb lists only in-frame clones, some missing. This sample carries 150,000 to 200,000 clones, 50% to 60% of them seen once, and the ten largest clones take over 12%. Specimen: CD4+ T cells sorted from blood, collected at week 0. The receptors originated from a human donor with alopecia areata.

The chain employs TRBV5-4 and TRBJ1-1, with D hard to call. Germline assignment: CDR1 SGHNT and CDR2 YYREEE (reference sequence). The CDR3 sequence is 14 residues long. Trimming took 1 base from V and 1 from J, leaving 8 bases between them. CDR3 amino acids: CASSLTAGNTEAFF. In DNA form, the CDR3 reads TGTGCCAGCAGCTTGACGGCGGGGAACACTGAAGCTTTCTTT.

This clone turned up a few times. The chain recombines TRBV6-5 with TRBJ1-4, with 10 bases lining up with TRBD1. The CDR3 length is 14 residues. The germline gives CDR1 MNHEY, CDR2 SVGAGI. Germline trimming cut 2 bases from V and 8 bases from J; bases unmatched to any gene: 2. DNA of the CDR3: TGTGCCAGCAGTTACGGGACAGGGGTCGAAAAACTGTTTTTT. Its translation: CASSYGTGVEKLFF.

This chain links TRBV27 with TRBJ1-5; D gene ambiguous. The germline V and J ends were trimmed by 2 bases and 2 bases, with 4 bases remaining between them. Germline CDR1 and CDR2: MNHEY and SMNVEV (reference sequence). The CDR3 length is 13 residues. The CDR3 is CASSLNGNQPQHF. CDR3 in DNA: TGTGCCAGCAGTTTAAACGGCAATCAGCCCCAGCATTTT.

This chain connects TRBV10-3 to TRBJ2-3, with 12 positions matching TRBD2. The CDR3 is 16 residues long. CDR1 is ENHRY, CDR2 SYGVKD, per germline. V trimming: 4 bases; J trimming: 2 bases; junction bases outside the gene matches: 4. The DNA of the CDR3 is TGTGCCATCAGTGGGTCTAGCGGGGGGGCCACAGATACGCAGTATTTT. It translates to CAISGSSGGATDTQYF.

Here the CDR3 DNA reads TGTGCCAGCAGTGAAGCCTGGGGACAGGGTCGTGGCTACACCTTC. It specifies CASSEAWGQGRGYTF. The rearrangement links TRBV25-1 to TRBJ1-2, with 9 bases identical to TRBD1. J lost 7 bases, V lost 2 bases, and 8 bases had no gene match. The CDR3 spans 15 residues. The germline gives CDR1 MGHDK, CDR2 SYGVNS.

A note on this clone: At one end the junction does not follow the germline gene, possibly because of a read error. The V gene is TRBV5-1, the J gene TRBJ2-1, with D possibly being TRBD2 (6 bases). Germline V CDR1 and CDR2: SGHRS, YFSETQ. The CDR3 is 14 residues long. The DNA for the CDR3 is TGCGCCAGCAGTTTGGGGCGGGGCTTGTTTGAGCAGTTCTTC. Translating it yields CASSLGRGLFEQFF.

The chain links TRBV30 to TRBJ1-5, with a weak D call TRBD1 (6 bases). V was trimmed by 3 bases and J by 0 bases, leaving 15 bases between them. Germline CDR1 reads GTSNPN; CDR2 reads SVGIG (reference sequence). This CDR3 spans 16 amino acids. The CDR3 sequence: CAWSATTGYSNQPQHF. The CDR3, as DNA: TGTGCCTGGAGCGCCACGACAGGCTATAGCAATCAGCCCCAGCATTTT.

The V gene is TRBV5-8, the J gene TRBJ1-1, with TRBD1 as a possible D gene (6 bases). Germline CDR1 SGHTS, CDR2 YDEGEE. V dropped 6 bases and J dropped 3 bases, with 9 bases sitting between them. The CDR3 totals 12 residues. In nucleotides, the CDR3 is TGTGCCAGCACGGACAGCTACACTGAAGCTTTCTTT. The encoded protein is CASTDSYTEAFF.

V and J are TRBV29-1 and TRBJ2-7; 15 bases are a match to TRBD2. CDR1 and CDR2 (germline): SQVTM, ANQGSEA. This CDR3 spans 15 amino acids. Trimming at V came to 5 bases and at J to 5 bases, leaving 7 bases not matched to a gene. CDR3 in DNA: TGCAGCGTTTACGGACTAGCGGGGGGGAAGAACGAGCAGTACTTC. Its translation: CSVYGLAGGKNEQYF.

The V gene is TRBV11-3, the J gene TRBJ1-1; D gene unclear. The ends were cut back, 2 bases at V and 1 base at J, with 8 bases in the middle. From germline, CDR1 is SGHNT and CDR2 YENEEA. This CDR3 has 14 residues. CDR3 coding DNA: TGTGCCAGCAGCTTACTGCCAGGGAACACTGAAGCTTTCTTT. It translates to CASSLLPGNTEAFF.

The chain uses TRBV5-1 and TRBJ2-1; D possibly corresponds to TRBD1 (5 bases). CDR1 is SGHRS and CDR2 is YFSETQ in the germline V gene. V lost 4 bases and J lost 12, with 14 bases in between. The CDR3 runs to 12 residues. The CDR3 coding sequence is TGCGCCAGCAGCCCCGTGGGGCTCATGCAGTTCTTC. Protein product: CASSPVGLMQFF.

The CDR3: CASSLGLADLNTEAFF. CDR3 nucleotide sequence: TGCGCCAGCAGCTTGGGCCTGGCGGATTTGAACACTGAAGCTTTCTTT. V and J are TRBV5-1 and TRBJ1-1; D remains ambiguous. The V gene lost 0 bases and the J gene lost 0 bases, with 12 bases spanning the gap. Germline V gene sequence: CDR1 SGHRS, CDR2 YFSETQ. CDR3 size: 16 residues. Supplemented by reference TRBV5-1 and TRBJ1-1, the full variable domain reads KAGVTQTPRYLIKTRGQQVTLSCSPISGHRSVSWYQQTPGQGLQFLFEYFSETQRNKGNFPGRFSGRQFSNSRSEMNVSTLELGDSALYLCASSLGLADLNTEAFFGQGTRLTVV.

The rearrangement links TRBV11-2 to TRBJ2-1, with 9 bases identical to TRBD2. The junction had 8 bases not matched to a gene; V was cut back by 2 bases and J by 9 bases. Germline V lookup: CDR1 SGHAT, CDR2 FQNNGV. The CDR3 has 15 amino acids. In nucleotides, the CDR3 is TGTGCCAGCAGCTTACGGCGCGGGGGGGCAGGTGAGCAGTTCTTC. This sequence encodes CASSLRRGGAGEQFF.

This sequence joins TRBV23-1 and TRBJ1-5; the D gene is possibly TRBD1 (5 bases). TRBV23-1 is an ORF for which the function is uncertain. The CDR3 loop spans 16 amino acids. Between the trimmed V and J ends, which lost 0 bases and 7 bases, there was a span of 16 bases. The CDR3 protein is CASSQSPGGSLQPQHF. The CDR3 region has the DNA TGCGCCAGCAGTCAATCGCCCGGGGGAAGTCTGCAGCCCCAGCATTTT.

The chain uses TRBV30 and TRBJ2-7; D perhaps matches TRBD1 (6 bases). The CDR3 spans 15 residues. From germline, CDR1 is GTSNPN and CDR2 SVGIG (reference sequence). V was shortened by 2 bases and J by 0 bases, with 14 bases between the two germline ends. The CDR3 region is CAWSQDRHYSYEQYF. CDR3 nucleotide sequence: TGTGCCTGGAGTCAAGACAGGCATTACTCCTACGAGCAGTACTTC.

The gene calls are TRBV10-3 and TRBJ2-3; 11 nucleotides agree with TRBD2. CDR3 length: 16 residues. Germline V lookup: CDR1 ENHRY, CDR2 SYGVKD. The ends lost 6 bases at V and 5 bases at J; junction bases unmatched: 10. The CDR3 nucleotides read TGTGCCATCAGCGTCGGGACTAGCGGTCTCAGAGATACGCAGTATTTT. Translated, it gives CAISVGTSGLRDTQYF.

In the case of this clone: The same CDR3 also results from other DNA sequences found in this sample. The chain combines TRBV30 with TRBJ1-2; TRBD1 is a possible D gene (5 bases). The CDR3 is 14 amino acids. Germline CDR1 is GTSNPN and CDR2 is SVGIG (reference sequence). Deletions cut 0 bases from V and 4 bases from J, with 12 bases between. CDR3: CAWSVHGRGYGYTF. The CDR3 DNA is TGTGCCTGGAGTGTACATGGAAGGGGCTATGGCTACACCTTC.

This clone was seen just once. The gene calls are TRBV19 and TRBJ1-2, with TRBD1 as a possible D gene (5 bases). This CDR3 contains 13 residues. CDR1 LNHDA and CDR2 SQIVND come from the germline V gene (reference sequence). Trimming stripped 3 bases from V and 5 bases from J, with 10 bases between. The CDR3 bases are TGTGCCAGTAGTATCCCGACAGAATATGGCTACACCTTC. Protein sequence: CASSIPTEYGYTF.

The chain recombines TRBV4-1 with TRBJ1-1; D is undetermined. Per germline, CDR1 MGHRA and CDR2 YSYEKL. Between the trimmed V and J ends, which lost 3 bases and 0 bases, there was a span of 11 bases. The CDR3 length is 15 residues. The CDR3 region is CASSQSTVMNTEAFF. The CDR3 DNA is TGCGCCAGCAGCCAGTCGACGGTAATGAACACTGAAGCTTTCTTT.

The gene calls are TRBV7-2 and TRBJ2-1, with TRBD1 matching over 7 bases. Germline lookup yields CDR1 SGHTA and CDR2 FQGNSA. CDR3 size: 14 residues. V lost 2 bases to trimming and J lost 9 bases; unmatched junction nucleotides: 7. Here the CDR3 reads CASSLSTGEGEQFF. DNA for the CDR3: TGTGCCAGCAGCTTATCCACAGGGGAAGGTGAGCAGTTCTTC.

This chain joins TRBV6-5 and TRBJ1-2, with D uncertain. Deletions cut 0 bases from V and 6 bases from J, with 8 bases between. The germline V gene encodes CDR1 MNHEY and CDR2 SVGAGI. The CDR3 is 13 amino acids. The CDR3 sequence: CASSYSRGNGYTF. The CDR3, as DNA: TGTGCCAGCAGTTACTCCCGGGGAAATGGCTACACCTTC.

V and J are TRBV30 and TRBJ1-6; possibly TRBD1 for D (6 bases). The V gene lost 3 bases and the J gene lost 5 bases, with 8 bases spanning the gap. The length of the CDR3 is 13 residues. Looked up from germline, CDR1 is GTSNPN and CDR2 is SVGIG (reference sequence). The CDR3 loop reads CAWRGDNNSPLHF. The CDR3 DNA reads TGTGCCTGGAGGGGGGACAATAATTCACCCCTCCACTTT.

The sample holds a few counts of this clone. The chain joins TRBV25-1 to TRBJ1-5; 11 bases fit TRBD1. The germline CDR1 and CDR2 sequences are MGHDK and SYGVNS. V lost 9 bases, J lost 6 bases, and 1 base stayed unmatched. The length of the CDR3 is 12 residues. Written as DNA, the CDR3 is TGTGCCAGTGGACAGGGGGCTCAGCCCCAGCATTTT. This gives the protein CASGQGAQPQHF.

This clone was observed a handful of times. The chain employs TRBV29-1 and TRBJ2-3, with D perhaps matching TRBD1 (6 bases). The CDR3 length is 16 residues. Germline V lookup: CDR1 SQVTM, CDR2 ANQGSEA. The V end lost 5 bases, the J end lost 3 bases, and 21 bases lay between the germline ends. The CDR3 spells CSVNAPGQRGTDTQYF. The CDR3 nucleotides read TGCAGCGTTAACGCCCCGGGACAACGGGGAACAGATACGCAGTATTTT.

The genes are TRBV29-1 and TRBJ1-1; perhaps TRBD1 as D (5 bases). Trimming pared 3 bases from V and 5 bases from J, leaving 16 bases between. Per germline, CDR1 SQVTM and CDR2 ANQGSEA. The CDR3 covers 14 residues. The CDR3 DNA is TGCAGCGTTGATCGGGTGGGGGAGCTGACTGAAGCTTTCTTT. Its protein product is CSVDRVGELTEAFF.

This clone occurred a few times. This chain joins TRBV7-9 and TRBJ2-5; the D call may be TRBD1 or TRBD2 (5 bases each). The J call may be in error: the DNA end matches TRBJ2-7 better. Germline V gene data show CDR1 as SEHNR and CDR2 as FQNEAQ (reference sequence). This CDR3 comprises 14 residues. The CDR3 loop is CASSLGDGSYEQYF. CDR3 nucleotides: TGTGCCAGCAGCTTAGGGGACGGATCCTACGAGCAGTACTTC.

The V gene is TRBV10-1, the J gene TRBJ2-5; a possible D gene is TRBD1 (6 bases). Germline V gives CDR1 WNHNN, CDR2 SYGVQD (reference sequence). Trimming left V 5 bases short and J 0 bases short, with 7 bases between. The CDR3 is made up of 13 amino acids. In nucleotides, the CDR3 is TGCGCCAGCAGTCGGGACAACCAAGAGACCCAGTACTTC. This gives the protein CASSRDNQETQYF.

This clone was seen a handful of times. The V call is TRBV19, the J call TRBJ2-7, with D tentatively TRBD1 (5 bases). V was pared by 5 bases and J by 2 bases, with 19 bases between. Germline lookup yields CDR1 LNHDA and CDR2 SQIVND (reference sequence). This CDR3 is 16 amino acids long. CDR3 bases: TGTGCCAGTAGTCCCACGATAGGGGTGGCCACCTACGAGCAGTACTTC. Protein: CASSPTIGVATYEQYF.

The chain links TRBV7-8 to TRBJ1-2; 7 nucleotides align to TRBD1. CDR1 and CDR2 from the germline V gene are SGHVS and FQNEAQ. The V segment lost 0 bases and the J segment 7 bases; nucleotides outside the gene matches: 5. This CDR3 comprises 14 residues. This CDR3 reads CASSLAGGQAGYTF. The CDR3 DNA reads TGTGCCAGCAGCTTAGCAGGGGGCCAGGCTGGCTACACCTTC. The complete variable domain, with remaining parts taken from reference TRBV7-8 and TRBJ1-2, reads GAGVSQSPRYKVAKRGQDVALRCDPISGHVSLFWYQQALGQGPEFLTYFQNEAQLDKSGLPSDRFFAERPEGSVSTLKIQRTQQEDSAVYLCASSLAGGQAGYTFGSGTRLTVV.

This clone was counted only a few times. This chain connects TRBV30 to TRBJ2-5; D is possibly TRBD2 (6 bases). V was shortened by 3 bases and J by 3 bases, with 11 bases between the two germline ends. The CDR3 spans 13 residues. Germline V gives CDR1 GTSNPN, CDR2 SVGIG (reference sequence). The chain's CDR3 is CAWRRREKETQYF. CDR3 DNA: TGTGCCTGGAGGCGGAGGGAAAAAGAGACCCAGTACTTC.